This T cell receptor beta chain was identified during a study of blood T cell repertoires in COVID-19. Study in general: Samples taken during acute and convalescent COVID-19 were collected in the United States, Italy and Spain. The cDNA or gDNA used as material had been derived from T cells, B-cell-depleted T cells, or PBMCs.

In the original workflow: Reference gene primer amplification gave estimated nucleated cell counts. Sequenced by immunoSEQ multiplex PCR; TCRdb stores in-frame clones only, minus some. The V and J calls and clone size are taken from that table; D and trimming were inferred from the DNA. Among a few hundred thousand clones listed, roughly 86% were seen once. Germline V gene sequence: CDR1 SNHLY, CDR2 FYNNEI. The CDR3 extends over 12 amino acids. V was shortened by 3 bases and J by 3 bases, with 6 bases between the two germline ends. This sequence originates from a middle-aged man who had recovered from COVID-19. The sequenced sample was peripheral blood. This chain links TRBV2 with TRBJ2-7; D gene ambiguous. CDR3 protein: CASSEASYEQYF. The CDR3 DNA sequence: TGTGCCAGCAGTGAGGCTAGCTACGAGCAGTACTTC.